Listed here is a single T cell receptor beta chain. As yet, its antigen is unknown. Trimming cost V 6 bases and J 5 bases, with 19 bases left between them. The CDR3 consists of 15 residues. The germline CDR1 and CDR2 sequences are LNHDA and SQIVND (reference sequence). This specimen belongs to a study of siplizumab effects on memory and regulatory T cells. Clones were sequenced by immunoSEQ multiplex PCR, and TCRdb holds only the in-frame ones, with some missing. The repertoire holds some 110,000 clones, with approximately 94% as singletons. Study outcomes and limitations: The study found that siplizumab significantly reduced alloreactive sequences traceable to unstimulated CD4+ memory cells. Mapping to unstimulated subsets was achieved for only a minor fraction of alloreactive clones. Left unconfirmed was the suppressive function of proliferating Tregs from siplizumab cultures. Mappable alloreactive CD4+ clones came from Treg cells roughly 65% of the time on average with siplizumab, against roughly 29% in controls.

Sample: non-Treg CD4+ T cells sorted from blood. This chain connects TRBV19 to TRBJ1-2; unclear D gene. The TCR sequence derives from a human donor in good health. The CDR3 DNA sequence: TGTGCCAGTAGGGCGAGCGGGGAGCGGGTTTATGGCTACACCTTC. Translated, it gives CASRASGERVYGYTF.